The rows below give T cell receptor beta chains drawn from one sample of a study of blood T cell repertoires in COVID-19. The protocol was immunoSEQ multiplex PCR, while the TCRdb copy is restricted to in-frame clones and leaves out a portion. In the table there are 61,000 or so clones, 88% of which are singletons. Material: peripheral blood. These receptors all stem from a woman in her 50s with active or convalescent COVID-19. CDR3s include the opening cysteine and the closing phenylalanine or tryptophan.

cdr3_aa,v_call,j_call
CASSLLLAAGENIQYF,TRBV5-4,TRBJ2-4
CASSSGLAGQNIQYF,TRBV5-4,TRBJ2-4
CASSEFVAGATNTEAFF,TRBV10-2,TRBJ1-1
CASSLDRGGGNQPQHF,TRBV19,TRBJ1-5
CASSWASGRVSSYNEQFF,TRBV5-5,TRBJ2-1
CASIHQGGLAGSPYQETQYF,TRBV5-4,TRBJ2-5
CASSKGLVRETQYF,TRBV2,TRBJ2-5
CASSLENERGTQYF,TRBV28,TRBJ2-3
CASSPQELGNQPQHF,TRBV18,TRBJ1-5
CASSPGAGGETQYF,TRBV7-3,TRBJ2-5
CASSLEIGLAGVDNTGELFF,TRBV11-3,TRBJ2-2
CASSQVASGRARETQYF,TRBV3-1/TRBV3-2,TRBJ2-5
CAISGGGRGGNEQFF,TRBV10-3,TRBJ2-1
CSVRQGGRNTGELFF,TRBV29-1,TRBJ2-2
CASSVTVGGRTYNEQFF,TRBV9,TRBJ2-1
CASSLAPNEQYF,TRBV5-1,TRBJ2-7
CASSFGGPRSPLHF,TRBV5-5,TRBJ1-6
CASSPDSYGYTF,TRBV27,TRBJ1-2
CASRGTSRDEKLFF,TRBV4-1,TRBJ1-4
CASSAHRGNTGELFF,TRBV9,TRBJ2-2
CASSFGGTEAFF,TRBV13,TRBJ1-1
CASSLPVANSPLHF,TRBV28,TRBJ1-6
CASTDGGQPHEQYF,TRBV2,TRBJ2-7
CASSLPRRRGVRYGYTF,TRBV28,TRBJ1-2
CASSFLGIGGEGADTQYF,TRBV27,TRBJ2-3
CASSHLDRNYGYTF,TRBV3-1/TRBV3-2,TRBJ1-2
CASSLHPGTQYF,TRBV7-2,TRBJ2-5
CASSYPDQPQHF,TRBV6-6,TRBJ1-5
CASSIDLPRLAGDNEQFF,TRBV19,TRBJ2-1
CASSLDLGSGGYTF,TRBV5-1,TRBJ1-2
CASSLRAGRSSYEQYF,TRBV7-2,TRBJ2-7
CASSQTSPEQFF,TRBV2,TRBJ2-1
CASSTRSRGNTEAFF,TRBV19,TRBJ1-1
CASSQGRPGGPLHF,TRBV10-2,TRBJ1-6
CASSIGGTGTTSIQYF,TRBV19,TRBJ2-4
CASKWTINNEQFF,TRBV12-3/TRBV12-4,TRBJ2-1
CASSPGGADAEAFF,TRBV11-2,TRBJ1-1
CASSYSQGGEQYF,TRBV11-3,TRBJ2-7
CASSYQGNTEAFF,TRBV11-2,TRBJ1-1
CASSEGNRVFGKLFF,TRBV6-1,TRBJ1-4
CAWSVQGGKRETQYF,TRBV30,TRBJ2-5
CATSLGLAGDNEQFF,TRBV15,TRBJ2-1
CASSPGVNTEAFF,TRBV12-3/TRBV12-4,TRBJ1-1
CASSLGTANEKLFF,TRBV7-9,TRBJ1-4
CASSPRTETNYGYTF,TRBV18,TRBJ1-2
CATSAEEYGYTF,TRBV15,TRBJ1-2
CASSPISSGNQPQHF,TRBV7-9,TRBJ1-5
CASSPLEKAKNIQYF,TRBV19,TRBJ2-4
CASSQDIPSDGELFF,TRBV4-2,TRBJ2-2
CASSQGTYGYTF,TRBV6-5,TRBJ1-2
CASSPTSRAEAFF,TRBV12-3/TRBV12-4,TRBJ1-1
CASSLWRATDTQYF,TRBV5-1,TRBJ2-3
CASSDRGTSEKLFF,TRBV25-1,TRBJ1-4
CASRPRQGVSSEQYF,TRBV5-1,TRBJ2-7